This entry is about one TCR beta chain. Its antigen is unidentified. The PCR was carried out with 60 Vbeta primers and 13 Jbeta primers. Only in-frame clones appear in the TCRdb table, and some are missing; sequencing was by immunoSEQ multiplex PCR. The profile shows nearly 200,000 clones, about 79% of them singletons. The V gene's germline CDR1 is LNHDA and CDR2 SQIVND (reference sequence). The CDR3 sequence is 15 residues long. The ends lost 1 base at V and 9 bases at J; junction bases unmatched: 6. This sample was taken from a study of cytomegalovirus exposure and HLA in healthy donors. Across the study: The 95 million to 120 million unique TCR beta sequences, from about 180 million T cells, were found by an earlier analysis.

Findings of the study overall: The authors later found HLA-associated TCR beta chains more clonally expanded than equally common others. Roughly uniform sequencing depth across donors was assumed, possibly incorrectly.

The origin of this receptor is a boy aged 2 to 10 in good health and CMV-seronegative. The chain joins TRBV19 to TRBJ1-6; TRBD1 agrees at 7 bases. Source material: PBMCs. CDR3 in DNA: TGTGCCAGTAGTATAGTTCGGCAGGGGGGTTCACCCCTCCACTTT. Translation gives CASSIVRQGGSPLHF.